What follows is one T cell receptor beta chain and its context. As yet, its antigen is unknown. This specimen belongs to a study of cytomegalovirus exposure and HLA in healthy donors. It was with 60 Vbeta and 13 Jbeta primers that the PCR ran. Sequencing used immunoSEQ multiplex PCR; TCRdb keeps in-frame clones, though not all of them. The sample includes around 92,000 clones, roughly 76% seen only once; the top ten take roughly 8%. This CDR3 is 12 amino acids long. V lost 6 bases to trimming and J lost 4 bases, with 10 bases between them. Germline CDR1 is KGHSH and CDR2 is LQKENI. Study results and caveats: In a later analysis, the majority of CMV-associated beta chains seemingly showed HLA restriction.

Material: PBMCs. This sequence originates from a human donor in good health. The chain joins TRBV18 to TRBJ2-7; D is perhaps TRBD1 (6 bases). This CDR3 is CASSTGQYEQYF. The CDR3 DNA reads as TGTGCCAGCTCTACGGGACAATACGAGCAGTACTTC.